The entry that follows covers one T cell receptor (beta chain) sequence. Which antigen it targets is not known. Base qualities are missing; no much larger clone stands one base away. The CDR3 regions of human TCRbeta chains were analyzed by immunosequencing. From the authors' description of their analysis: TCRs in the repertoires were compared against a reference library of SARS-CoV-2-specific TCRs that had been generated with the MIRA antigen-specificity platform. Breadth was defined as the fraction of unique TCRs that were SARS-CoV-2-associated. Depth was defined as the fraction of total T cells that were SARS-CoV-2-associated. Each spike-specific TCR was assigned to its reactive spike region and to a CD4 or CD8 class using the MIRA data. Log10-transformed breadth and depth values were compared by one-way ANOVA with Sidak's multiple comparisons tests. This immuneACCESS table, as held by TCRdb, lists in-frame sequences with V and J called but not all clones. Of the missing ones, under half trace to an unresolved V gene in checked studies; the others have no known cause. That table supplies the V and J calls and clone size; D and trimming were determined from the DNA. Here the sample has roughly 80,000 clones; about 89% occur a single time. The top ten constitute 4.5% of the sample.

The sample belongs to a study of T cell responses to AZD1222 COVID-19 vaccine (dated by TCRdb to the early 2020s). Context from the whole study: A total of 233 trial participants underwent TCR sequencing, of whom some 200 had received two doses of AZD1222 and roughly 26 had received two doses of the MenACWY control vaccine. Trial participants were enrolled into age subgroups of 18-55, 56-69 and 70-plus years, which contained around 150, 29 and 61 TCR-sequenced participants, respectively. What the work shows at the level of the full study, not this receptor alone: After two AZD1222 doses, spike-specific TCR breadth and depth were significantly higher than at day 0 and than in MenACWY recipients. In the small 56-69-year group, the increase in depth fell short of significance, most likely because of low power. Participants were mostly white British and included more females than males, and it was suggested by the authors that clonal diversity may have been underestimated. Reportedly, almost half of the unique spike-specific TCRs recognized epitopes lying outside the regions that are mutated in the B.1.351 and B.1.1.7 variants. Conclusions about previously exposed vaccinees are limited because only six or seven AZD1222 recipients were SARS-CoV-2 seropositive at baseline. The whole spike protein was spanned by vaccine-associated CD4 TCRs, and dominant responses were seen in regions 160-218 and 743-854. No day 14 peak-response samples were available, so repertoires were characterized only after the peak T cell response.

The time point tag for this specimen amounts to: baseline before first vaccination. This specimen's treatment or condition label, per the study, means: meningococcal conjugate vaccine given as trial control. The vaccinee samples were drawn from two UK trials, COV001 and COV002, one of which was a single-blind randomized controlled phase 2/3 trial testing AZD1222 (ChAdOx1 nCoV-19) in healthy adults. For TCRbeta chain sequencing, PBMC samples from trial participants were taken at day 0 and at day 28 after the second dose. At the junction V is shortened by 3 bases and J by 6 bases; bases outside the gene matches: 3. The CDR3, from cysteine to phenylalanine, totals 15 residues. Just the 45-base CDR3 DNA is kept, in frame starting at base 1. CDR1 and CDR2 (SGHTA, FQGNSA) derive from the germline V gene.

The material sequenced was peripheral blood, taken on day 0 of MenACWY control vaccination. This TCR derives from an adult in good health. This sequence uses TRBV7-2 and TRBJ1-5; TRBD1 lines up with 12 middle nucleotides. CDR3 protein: CASSFGDRGRQPQHF. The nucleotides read TGTGCCAGCAGCTTTGGGGACAGGGGGCGTCAGCCCCAGCATTTT.